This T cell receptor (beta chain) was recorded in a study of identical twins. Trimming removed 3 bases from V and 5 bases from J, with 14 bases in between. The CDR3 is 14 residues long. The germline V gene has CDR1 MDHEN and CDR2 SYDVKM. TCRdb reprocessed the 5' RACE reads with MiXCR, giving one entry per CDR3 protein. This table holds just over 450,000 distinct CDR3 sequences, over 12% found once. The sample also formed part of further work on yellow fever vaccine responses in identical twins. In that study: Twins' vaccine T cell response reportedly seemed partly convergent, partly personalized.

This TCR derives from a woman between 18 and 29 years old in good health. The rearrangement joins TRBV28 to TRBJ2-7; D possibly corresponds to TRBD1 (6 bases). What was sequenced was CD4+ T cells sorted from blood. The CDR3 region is CASSLVRGKDEQYF. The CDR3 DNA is TGTGCCAGCAGTTTGGTCAGGGGAAAGGACGAGCAGTACTTC.